This T cell receptor (beta chain) was retrieved from a study of identical twins (dated by TCRdb to the mid-2010s). Study-wide context: The study deep-sequenced TCR alpha and beta repertoires from monozygotic twins, unrelated adults of various ages and cord blood to test whether fetal clonotypes persist. Replicate twin experiments were performed at different times using different library preparation protocols to rule out contamination.

Library preparation employed 5' RACE. The sequencing machine was an Illumina HiSeq 2000. A universal primer binding site was introduced by template switching, and a unique molecular identifier was present in the final cDNA, enabling accurate counting of TCR cDNA molecules. Specific primers in the conserved constant-segment region were used to synthesize first-strand cDNA for the TCR alpha and beta chains. Each cDNA library was double barcoded, with a SMART-Mk sample barcode plus Illumina barcodes, to control for contamination. TruSeq adapter sequences, together with Illumina sample barcodes, were added in two successive PCR steps. The Illumina HiSeq platform was used with custom primers to sequence TCR alpha and beta cDNA libraries. From the authors' description of their analysis: Raw reads were processed with MiGEC to extract unique molecular identifiers, and MiXCR was used to determine CDR3 positions. Recombination models were inferred per individual with the repgenHMM and IGoR tools using an EM algorithm. The tcR package in R was used for shared clonotype analysis, with sharing normalized by the product of cloneset sizes. Out-of-frame nonproductive sequences were analyzed to study raw recombination free of thymic and clonal selection effects. In TCRdb, the public reads were trimmed at Q25 with fastp and aligned with MiXCR, with productive beta chains retained. Rows are combined by CDR3 protein, so each entry shows the most common genes and DNA. TCRdb, rather than the study authors, made the V and J calls. A total of 1.5 million to 2 million distinct CDR3 sequences appear in this sample, under 35% of them only once. The top ten clones comprise about 0.25% of the sample.

This clonotype was seen ten or more times. Its antigen is currently not known. Base quality data are lacking; no much larger clone is found one base away. All donors were healthy Caucasians. Taken from the germline V gene, the CDR1 and CDR2 loops are SQVTM and ANQGSEA. The V and J ends are trimmed by 7 bases and 5 bases, leaving 7 bases between them. Reading from cysteine to phenylalanine, the CDR3 counts 10 amino acids. The kept DNA is CDR3 alone, 30 bases in frame from the first base. Beyond this particular receptor, the publication reports: Because the same donors could not be followed over many years, conclusions were based on cross-sectional statistical analysis. Compared with coincidental sharing between unrelated individuals, an excess of low generation-probability sequences was observed among out-of-frame TCR alpha sequences shared between twins. Excess twin sharing in beta out-of-frame sequences was weaker because fewer shared sequences lowered the signal-to-noise ratio. Recombination models systematically underestimated out-of-frame TCR alpha sharing in monozygotic twins but agreed with sharing between unrelated individuals. Fewer insertions were carried by abundant cord blood beta clonotypes; a weaker similar trend was observed in young adult naive repertoires, while no such trend was observed in memory repertoires. Zero-insertion analyses could be partly confounded by invariant T cells such as MAIT and iNKT, although diverse VJ usage argued against such confounding for most clonotypes.

The V and J segments used are TRBV29-1 and TRBJ2-3; the D gene remains uncertain. The specimen sequenced was cord blood. This clonotype was obtained from a newborn girl in good health. The sequenced DNA is TGCAGCGCTGACGGAGATACGCAGTATTTT. Translation gives CSADGDTQYF.